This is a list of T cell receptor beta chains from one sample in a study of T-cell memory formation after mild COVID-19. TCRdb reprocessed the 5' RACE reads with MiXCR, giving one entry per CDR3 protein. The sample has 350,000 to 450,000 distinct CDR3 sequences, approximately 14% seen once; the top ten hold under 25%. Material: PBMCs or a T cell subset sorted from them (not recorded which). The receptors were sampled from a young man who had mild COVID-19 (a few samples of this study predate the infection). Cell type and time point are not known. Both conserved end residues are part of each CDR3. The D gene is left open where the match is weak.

CASSPYRGGLNTEAFF	TRBJ1-1	16	TRBV7-9	TRBD1
CASSLVGGDSYNEQFF	TRBJ2-1	16	TRBV5-6	-
CASSPSGGSDTQYF	TRBJ2-3	14	TRBV6-2/TRBV6-3	TRBD2
CASSVGISGTVVSGANVLTF	TRBJ2-6	20	TRBV9	TRBD1
CASSPLASRTDTQYF	TRBJ2-3	15	TRBV18	-
CASSSSRASQETQYF	TRBJ2-5	15	TRBV7-6	-
CASSSTWGATDTQYF	TRBJ2-3	15	TRBV7-2	-
CASSNPSRTVPLGPQHF	TRBJ1-5	17	TRBV23-1	-
CASSYRSGGAVTGELFF	TRBJ2-2	17	TRBV11-1	TRBD2
CASSPWTQQETQYF	TRBJ2-5	14	TRBV11-2	-
CASSTQINEQFF	TRBJ2-1	12	TRBV5-1	-
CASSSLARQGNQPQHF	TRBJ1-5	16	TRBV28	-
CASKLGVTNEKLFF	TRBJ1-4	14	TRBV7-2	-
CASSRDRVTEAFF	TRBJ1-1	13	TRBV3-1	TRBD1
CASRRQETQYF	TRBJ2-5	11	TRBV28	-
CATSGDSDYNEQFF	TRBJ2-1	14	TRBV24-1	TRBD1
CASSSQIQETQYF	TRBJ2-5	13	TRBV12-3/TRBV12-4	-
CASRSDRGRTGELFF	TRBJ2-2	15	TRBV7-9	TRBD1
CASSLDGQRQPQHF	TRBJ1-5	14	TRBV7-2	-
CASSPTSGGLAQYF	TRBJ2-5	14	TRBV12-3/TRBV12-4	TRBD2
CSARAGLAGASYNEQFF	TRBJ2-1	17	TRBV20-1	TRBD2
CASSIRAATGELFF	TRBJ2-2	14	TRBV19	-
CASSPGEGLPRYGYTF	TRBJ1-2	16	TRBV12-3/TRBV12-4	-
CAWKYGVGYTF	TRBJ1-2	11	TRBV30	-
CASSVALYEQYF	TRBJ2-7	12	TRBV9	-
CASSFTGSGNTIYF	TRBJ1-3	14	TRBV28	-
CASSPPQNGARNSPLHF	TRBJ1-6	17	TRBV28	-
CASSLSFRTGGYTF	TRBJ1-2	14	TRBV27	TRBD1
CASSLEPTLFGGNEQFF	TRBJ2-1	17	TRBV5-1	-
CASNPEGTGQETQYF	TRBJ2-5	15	TRBV12-3/TRBV12-4	TRBD1
CASSQERRGLAEAFF	TRBJ1-1	15	TRBV3-1	-
CASSLEAGLDYGYTF	TRBJ1-2	15	TRBV7-6	-
CASSSPAGGTDTQYF	TRBJ2-3	15	TRBV27	TRBD2
CATSDSNQPQHF	TRBJ1-5	12	TRBV24-1	-
CASSWTGFSNQPQHF	TRBJ1-5	15	TRBV7-2	TRBD1
CASSAGSNQPQHF	TRBJ1-5	13	TRBV6-4	-
CASSSRQGVMAEQFF	TRBJ2-1	15	TRBV28	TRBD1
CASSLEGASNQPQHF	TRBJ1-5	15	TRBV5-1	TRBD1
CASETGAETQYF	TRBJ2-5	12	TRBV6-2/TRBV6-3	TRBD1
CASSLSHEQYF	TRBJ2-7	11	TRBV3-1	-